The 17 T cell receptor beta chains listed next were all sequenced from one sample in a study of human T cells and chemical hapten exposure. In TCRdb, the RACE reads were re-called with MiXCR into one record per CDR3 protein. This sample yields some 96,000 distinct CDR3 sequences, of which around 25% are seen a single time; 10% belongs to the top ten. Time point denoted: patch test 3, about 24 weeks after DPC sensitization. Treatment noted: therapeutic diphenylcyclopropenone sensitization with weekly scalp DPC. The sequences come from whole blood, collected in connection with sensitization to the hapten diphenylcyclopropenone (DPC). The receptors derive from a man aged 35-49 years with alopecia areata. Some clones in this sample may be carry-over from other donors' samples.

This clonotype has more than one count but fewer than ten. The V and J genes are TRBV29-1 and TRBJ2-1, with 13 bases fitting TRBD2. This CDR3 region has 14 residues. V gave up 7 bases and J gave up 8 bases; unmatched junction bases: 8. The germline CDR1 and CDR2 sequences are SQVTM and ANQGSEA. CDR3 region: CSALTSGRAYEQFF. In DNA form, the CDR3 reads TGCAGCGCCCTAACTAGCGGGAGGGCCTATGAGCAGTTCTTC.

This clonotype has a single count. The chain recombines TRBV12-5 with TRBJ1-1; the D is unclear. This CDR3 has 12 amino acids. V was clipped by 1 base and J by 6 bases, with 6 bases between them. Germline values: CDR1 LGHNT, CDR2 FRNRAP. CDR3 residues: CASGLGVAEAFF. The CDR3, as DNA: TGTGCTAGTGGTTTGGGGGTCGCTGAAGCTTTCTTT.

The V and J genes are TRBV28 and TRBJ2-2; D is unclear. Germline lookup yields CDR1 MDHEN and CDR2 SYDVKM. The germline V and J ends were trimmed by 6 bases and 5 bases, with 19 bases remaining between them. There are 16 residues in the CDR3. The CDR3 bases are TGTGCCAGCAGCGAGACGCCGCTCAGCGAAACCGGGGAGCTGTTTTTT. Its translation is CASSETPLSETGELFF. The full variable domain, with the rest looked up from reference TRBV28 and TRBJ2-2, is DVKVTQSSRYLVKRTGEKVFLECVQDMDHENMFWYRQDPGLGLRLIYFSYDVKMKEKGDIPEGYSVSREKKERFSLILESASTNQTSMYLCASSETPLSETGELFFGEGSRLTVL.

In this sample, this clonotype turned up a few times. The V and J genes are TRBV20-1 and TRBJ2-7; no definite D call. The CDR3 has 13 residues. Trimming pared 4 bases from V and 6 bases from J, leaving 16 bases between. The germline V gene has CDR1 DFQATT and CDR2 SNEGSKA (reference sequence). The CDR3 sequence: CSAIVGCRAEQYF. In nucleotides, the CDR3 is TGCAGTGCTATCGTAGGGTGTAGGGCCGAGCAGTACTTC.

In this sample, this clonotype turned up a few times. This chain joins TRBV6-5 and TRBJ1-3; no definite D call. The CDR3 loop spans 13 amino acids. Germline values: CDR1 MNHEY, CDR2 SVGAGI. V lost 2 bases, J lost 4 bases, and 6 bases lay in between. In DNA form, the CDR3 reads TGTGCCAGCAGTTACGCCCCAGGAAACACCATATATTTT. It yields the protein CASSYAPGNTIYF.

CDR3 nucleotides: TGTGCCAGCAGTGGACGACAGGGTCTCAACACTGAAGCTTTCTTT. Translation gives CASSGRQGLNTEAFF. This rearrangement joins TRBV25-1 to TRBJ1-1; 7 bases map to TRBD1. The CDR3 totals 15 residues. The germline CDR1 and CDR2 sequences are MGHDK and SYGVNS. Losses at the gene ends were 4 bases for V and 2 bases for J; bases not matched to a gene: 7.

The V and J genes are TRBV20-1 and TRBJ2-1; the D is unclear. This CDR3 contains 13 residues. Germline V CDR1 and CDR2: DFQATT, SNEGSKA (reference sequence). Trimming stripped 7 bases from V and 0 bases from J, with 10 bases between. CDR3 amino acids: CSGTGSSYNEQFF. CDR3 bases: TGCAGTGGTACGGGTAGCTCCTACAATGAGCAGTTCTTC.

The sample holds a few counts of this clonotype. This chain joins TRBV12-3 or TRBV12-4 and TRBJ2-7; 10 bases agree with TRBD2. J lost 6 bases, V lost 6 bases, and 14 bases had no gene match. The CDR3 loop spans 16 amino acids. This CDR3 is CASSPGTSAAPLEQYF. In DNA, the CDR3 is TGTGCCAGCAGCCCCGGGACTAGCGCCGCCCCTCTCGAGCAGTACTTC.

The chain couples TRBV6-2 or TRBV6-3 to TRBJ2-7; D is uncertain. This CDR3 region has 11 residues. CDR1 is MNHEY and CDR2 is SVGEGT in the germline V gene. V was trimmed by 5 bases and J by 4 bases, leaving 6 bases between them. In DNA form, the CDR3 reads TGTGCCAGCAGTCGGAAGTACGAGCAGTACTTC. Its translation is CASSRKYEQYF.

V usage is TRBV6-6 and J usage is TRBJ1-5, with unresolved D. The CDR3 has 13 residues. Trimming took off 6 bases at V and 3 bases at J, with 9 bases between the two ends. CDR1 is MNHNY and CDR2 is SVGAGI in the germline V gene (reference sequence). The CDR3 sequence: CASSMRDNQPQHF. The CDR3 DNA reads as TGTGCCAGCAGCATGAGGGACAATCAGCCCCAGCATTTT.

The rearrangement links TRBV12-3 or TRBV12-4 to TRBJ2-5; tentatively, D is TRBD2 (6 bases). The length of the CDR3 is 14 residues. V was shortened by 6 bases and J by 4 bases, with 15 bases between the two germline ends. The CDR3 sequence: CASRQHGGAETQYF. The DNA for the CDR3 is TGTGCCAGCAGGCAACACGGGGGAGCAGAGACCCAGTACTTC.

The V call is TRBV12-3 or TRBV12-4, the J call TRBJ1-3; D not resolved. The CDR3 has 14 amino acids. V was clipped by 6 bases and J by 2 bases, with 11 bases between them. CDR3: CASSPRTAGNTIYF. Here the CDR3 DNA reads TGTGCCAGCAGCCCACGGACGGCTGGAAACACCATATATTTT.

This sequence joins TRBV4-3 and TRBJ2-1, with D possibly TRBD1 on 6 matching bases. The CDR3 has 13 residues. CDR1 LGHNA and CDR2 YSLEER come from the germline V gene. V gave up 4 bases and J gave up 9 bases, with 13 bases separating them. This chain's CDR3 is CASSRENRAEQFF. Written as DNA, the CDR3 is TGCGCCAGCAGCCGGGAAAACAGGGCTGAGCAGTTCTTC.

V usage is TRBV5-5 and J usage is TRBJ2-3, with TRBD2 matching over 11 bases. Germline CDR1 and CDR2: SGHKS and YYEKEE (reference sequence). This CDR3 has 16 amino acids. With V trimmed by 6 bases and J by 2 bases, 8 bases remained unmatched. The CDR3 here is CASTSSGRAITDTQYF. The CDR3 DNA is TGTGCCAGCACCAGTAGCGGGAGGGCCATCACAGATACGCAGTATTTT.

The chain uses TRBV19 and TRBJ2-7; 8 bases are a match to TRBD2. CDR1 LNHDA and CDR2 SQIVND come from the germline V gene (reference sequence). Trimming at V came to 3 bases and at J to 5 bases, leaving 9 bases not matched to a gene. The CDR3 loop spans 15 amino acids. The CDR3 region has the DNA TGTGCCAGTAGTATTTTCCCAGCGGGAGCGGACGAGCAGTACTTC. Its translation: CASSIFPAGADEQYF.

This CDR3 reads CASSPVGTGPNQPQHF. DNA of the CDR3: TGTGCCAGCTCACCAGTCGGTACAGGCCCCAATCAGCCCCAGCATTTT. This rearrangement joins TRBV18 to TRBJ1-5, with D perhaps TRBD1 (5 bases). Germline values: CDR1 KGHSH, CDR2 LQKENI. The V end was cut by 2 bases, the J end by 3 bases, with 14 bases between. CDR3 length: 16 amino acids.

The chain has TRBV12-3 or TRBV12-4 and TRBJ1-3; D uncertain. With 3 bases removed from V and 0 bases from J, the gap between germline ends came to 6 bases. The CDR3 is 14 residues long. CDR3 region: CASSFSRSGNTIYF. The CDR3 DNA is TGTGCCAGCAGTTTCTCTCGCTCTGGAAACACCATATATTTT.